The 19 T cell receptor beta chains reported below all come from one sample, sequenced in a study of shared clonotypes between healthy human individuals. The assay was immunoSEQ multiplex PCR, and TCRdb's table has in-frame clones only and misses some. Among over 700,000 clones listed, roughly 72% were seen once. Sequencing was done on a sample of memory CD4+ T cells sorted from blood. The subset was: CD45RA-negative fraction. The receptors stem from a woman under 40 in good health.

The genes are TRBV11-2 and TRBJ1-2; weak D call: TRBD1 (5 bases). This CDR3 is 15 amino acids long. Germline-derived CDR1 and CDR2 are SGHAT and FQNNGV. V lost 1 base and J 0 bases, leaving 9 bases between the germline ends. CDR3 in amino acids: CASSLGPGTNYGYTF. In DNA form, the CDR3 reads TGTGCCAGCAGCTTAGGCCCAGGGACTAACTATGGCTACACCTTC. Filled out from reference TRBV11-2 and TRBJ1-2, the complete variable domain reads EAGVAQSPRYKIIEKRQSVAFWCNPISGHATLYWYQQILGQGPKLLIQFQNNGVVDDSQLPKDRFSAERLKGVDSTLKIQPAKLEDSAVYLCASSLGPGTNYGYTFGSGTRLTVV.

The chain uses TRBV14 and TRBJ2-3; TRBD2 might be the D (6 bases). The CDR3 is made up of 14 amino acids. Per germline, CDR1 SGHDN and CDR2 FVKESK. V was clipped by 4 bases and J by 2 bases, with 10 bases between them. The CDR3 spells CASSRRDFTDTQYF. DNA for the CDR3: TGTGCCAGCAGCCGCAGGGACTTCACAGATACGCAGTATTTT.

Comments on this clone: Additional DNA sequences in this sample encode the identical CDR3. The genes are TRBV6-1 and TRBJ2-3, with TRBD2 matching over 11 bases. The CDR3 is made up of 14 amino acids. Per germline, CDR1 MNHNS and CDR2 SASEGT. Trimming at V came to 6 bases and at J to 1 base, leaving 0 bases not matched to a gene. The CDR3 here is CASRTSGGTDTQYF. As DNA, the CDR3 is TGTGCCAGCAGGACTAGCGGGGGCACAGATACGCAGTATTTT.

This rearrangement joins TRBV6-4 to TRBJ2-1; TRBD2 aligns across 9 bases. This CDR3 region has 14 residues. The J segment lost 9 bases and the V segment lost 4 bases, leaving 7 bases of the junction unmatched. CDR1 is MRHNA, CDR2 SNTAGT, per germline. CDR3: CASSGASGTGEQFF. DNA for the CDR3: TGTGCCAGCAGTGGGGCTAGCGGGACGGGTGAGCAGTTCTTC.

The chain is built from TRBV5-1 and TRBJ2-7, with D maybe TRBD2 (6 bases). The CDR3 length is 14 residues. Germline V gene data show CDR1 as SGHRS and CDR2 as YFSETQ. The germline V and J ends were trimmed by 2 bases and 2 bases, with 11 bases remaining between them. The DNA of the CDR3 is TGCGCCAGCAGCTTTATTAGCGGACCCTACGAGCAGTACTTC. This encodes CASSFISGPYEQYF.

This clone has just a few counts. The V and J genes are TRBV7-2 and TRBJ2-3; 13 nucleotides line up with TRBD2. The junction had 4 bases not matched to a gene; V was cut back by 5 bases and J by 5 bases. The CDR3 length is 15 residues. Germline CDR1 SGHTA, CDR2 FQGNSA. CDR3 sequence: CASSRLAGGKDTQYF. The CDR3 DNA reads TGTGCCAGCAGCCGACTAGCGGGAGGCAAAGATACGCAGTATTTT.

The chain employs TRBV21-1 and TRBJ2-2; TRBD1, the table's D call, was not compared with the DNA. TRBV21-1 is a pseudogene. This CDR3 has 17 amino acids. The DNA of the CDR3 is TGTGCCAGCAGCAAACGACAGGGGACCCTGAACACCGGGGAGCTGTTTTTT. It yields the protein CASSKRQGTLNTGELFF.

The J gene is TRBJ2-3, the V gene TRBV19; 15 bases line up with TRBD2. Trimming took 9 bases from V and 5 from J; bases not matched to a gene: 3. The CDR3 contains 14 residues. Germline loops: CDR1 LNHDA, CDR2 SQIVND (reference sequence). Here the CDR3 reads CASRTSGRGDTQYF. Here the CDR3 DNA reads TGTGCCAGCAGGACTAGCGGGAGGGGAGATACGCAGTATTTT.

V usage is TRBV13 and J usage is TRBJ2-7; 10 bases map to TRBD2. The CDR3 covers 14 residues. CDR1 is PRHDT and CDR2 is FYEKMQ in the germline V gene (reference sequence). The V and J ends lost 3 bases and 5 bases, in that order; junction bases with no gene match: 4. The CDR3, as DNA: TGTGCCAGCAGCTTGTGGCTAGCGGGAGACGAGCAGTACTTC. Translated: CASSLWLAGDEQYF.

CDR3 residues: CASSDGTGGIDTQYF. DNA of the CDR3: TGTGCCAGCAGTGACGGGACAGGGGGTATTGATACGCAGTATTTT. This chain connects TRBV6-6 to TRBJ2-3, with 11 bases that match TRBD1. There are 15 residues in the CDR3. The germline CDR1 and CDR2 sequences are MNHNY and SVGAGI (reference sequence). The V segment lost 5 bases and the J segment 6 bases; nucleotides outside the gene matches: 7.

The genes are TRBV29-1 and TRBJ1-1; no firm D call. V was trimmed by 6 bases and J by 1 base, leaving 12 bases between them. Germline values: CDR1 SQVTM, CDR2 ANQGSEA. The CDR3 runs to 13 residues. The CDR3 loop reads CSVRYGKNTEAFF. The CDR3 bases are TGCAGCGTCAGATACGGTAAGAACACTGAAGCTTTCTTT.

This chain uses TRBV28 with TRBJ2-1; 10 nucleotides agree with TRBD2. The V gene's germline CDR1 is MDHEN and CDR2 SYDVKM. CDR3 length equals 15 residues. The J segment lost 4 bases and the V segment lost 7 bases, leaving 7 bases of the junction unmatched. DNA of the CDR3: TGTGCCAGCACCGATAGCGGGAGGAGTTACAATGAGCAGTTCTTC. This encodes CASTDSGRSYNEQFF. Full variable domain (missing parts from reference TRBV28 and TRBJ2-1): DVKVTQSSRYLVKRTGEKVFLECVQDMDHENMFWYRQDPGLGLRLIYFSYDVKMKEKGDIPEGYSVSREKKERFSLILESASTNQTSMYLCASTDSGRSYNEQFFGPGTRLTVL.

V gene TRBV28 combines with J gene TRBJ2-3, with 8 positions matching TRBD2. After removal of 5 bases from V and 5 bases from J, the junction contained 9 bases not matched to a gene. Germline V gene lookup returns CDR1 MDHEN and CDR2 SYDVKM. This CDR3 has 15 amino acids. In nucleotides, the CDR3 is TGTGCCAGCAGTGGTGGTAGCGGGATTCTAGATACGCAGTATTTT. This encodes CASSGGSGILDTQYF.

A few counts support this clone. The chain combines TRBV5-1 with TRBJ2-7; TRBD2 matches at 10 bases. The CDR3 contains 15 residues. Per the germline V gene, CDR1 is SGHRS and CDR2 is YFSETQ. V was clipped by 4 bases and J by 0 bases; unmatched bases: 4. CDR3 protein: CASSILAGFSYEQYF. CDR3 DNA: TGCGCCAGCAGCATACTAGCGGGATTCTCCTACGAGCAGTACTTC. Variable domain in full (rest from reference TRBV5-1 and TRBJ2-7): KAGVTQTPRYLIKTRGQQVTLSCSPISGHRSVSWYQQTPGQGLQFLFEYFSETQRNKGNFPGRFSGRQFSNSRSEMNVSTLELGDSALYLCASSILAGFSYEQYFGPGTRLTVT.

To note about this clone: Additional DNA sequences in this sample encode the identical CDR3. The chain couples TRBV28 to TRBJ2-5; D unresolved. Trimming cost V 3 bases and J 2 bases, with 10 bases left between them. There are 14 residues in the CDR3. Germline V gene data show CDR1 as MDHEN and CDR2 as SYDVKM. The CDR3: CASSFSGSQETQYF. The CDR3 DNA sequence: TGTGCCAGCAGTTTTTCCGGATCACAAGAGACCCAGTACTTC.

The J gene is TRBJ2-1, the V gene TRBV4-1; 7 bases line up with TRBD1. Germline loops: CDR1 MGHRA, CDR2 YSYEKL. V shed 1 base and J 9 bases; nucleotides not matched to a gene: 9. The CDR3 runs to 15 residues. The CDR3 DNA reads TGCGCCAGCAGCCAAGTAGGGGGCCGGGACGGTGAGCAGTTCTTC. Translating it yields CASSQVGGRDGEQFF.

A word on this clone: In the same sample, other DNA sequences code for this CDR3. The V call is TRBV5-5, the J call TRBJ1-1; D unclear. CDR1 is SGHKS and CDR2 is YYEKEE in the germline V gene (reference sequence). There are 13 residues in the CDR3. Trimming stripped 4 bases from V and 0 bases from J, with 7 bases between. CDR3: CASSLTVNTEAFF. The CDR3 DNA sequence: TGTGCCAGCAGCCTAACAGTGAACACTGAAGCTTTCTTT.

The chain uses TRBV19 and TRBJ2-7; D tentatively reads TRBD1 or TRBD2 (6 bases each). Trimming took 2 bases from V and 6 from J, leaving 11 bases between them. This CDR3 comprises 13 residues. The germline V gene has CDR1 LNHDA and CDR2 SQIVND (reference sequence). The CDR3 here is CASSIKQGGEQYF. Written as DNA, the CDR3 is TGTGCCAGTAGTATAAAACAGGGAGGCGAGCAGTACTTC.

This chain connects TRBV2 to TRBJ1-5; D remains ambiguous. V lost 3 bases, J lost 3 bases, and 9 bases lay in between. This CDR3 comprises 14 residues. Germline values: CDR1 SNHLY, CDR2 FYNNEI. CDR3 sequence reads: CASSDQTDNQPQHF. The CDR3 bases are TGTGCCAGCAGTGATCAAACAGACAATCAGCCCCAGCATTTT.